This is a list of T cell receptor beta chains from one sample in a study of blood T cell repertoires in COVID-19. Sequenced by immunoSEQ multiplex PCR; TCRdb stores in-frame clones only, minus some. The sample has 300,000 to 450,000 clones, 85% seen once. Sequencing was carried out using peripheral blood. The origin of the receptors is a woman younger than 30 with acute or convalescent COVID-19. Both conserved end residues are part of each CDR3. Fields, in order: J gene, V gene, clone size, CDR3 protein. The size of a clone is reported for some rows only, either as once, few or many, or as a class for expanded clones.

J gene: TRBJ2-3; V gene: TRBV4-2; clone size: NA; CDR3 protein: CASSPYLKLAGEDTQYF
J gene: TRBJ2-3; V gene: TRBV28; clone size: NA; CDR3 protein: CASSLSGLAGREPLTDTQYF
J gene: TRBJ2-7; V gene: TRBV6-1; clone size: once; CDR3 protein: CASSENSGYSYEQYF
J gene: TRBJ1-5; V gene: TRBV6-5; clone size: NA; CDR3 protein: CASSSMTDQPQHF
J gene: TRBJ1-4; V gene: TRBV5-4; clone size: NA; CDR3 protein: CASSSPGSASEKLFF
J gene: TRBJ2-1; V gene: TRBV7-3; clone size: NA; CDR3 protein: CASSPSGATNEQFF
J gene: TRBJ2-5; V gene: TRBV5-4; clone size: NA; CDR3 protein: CASSFSGQETQYF
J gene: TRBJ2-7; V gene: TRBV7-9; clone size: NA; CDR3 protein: CASSRGDYEQYF
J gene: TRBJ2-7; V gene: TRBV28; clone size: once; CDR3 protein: CASSGTRREVTYEQYF
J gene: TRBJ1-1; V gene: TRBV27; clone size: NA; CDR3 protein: CASSLFSGQGATEAFF
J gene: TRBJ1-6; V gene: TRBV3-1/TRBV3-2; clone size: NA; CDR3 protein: CASSQGTENSPLHF
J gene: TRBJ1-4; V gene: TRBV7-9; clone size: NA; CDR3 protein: CASSRTGGVMANEKLFF
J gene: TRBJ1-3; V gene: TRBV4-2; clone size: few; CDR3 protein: CASSQVSAGGSGNTIYF
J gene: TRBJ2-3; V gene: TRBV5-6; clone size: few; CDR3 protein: CASSWDRGTNTQYF
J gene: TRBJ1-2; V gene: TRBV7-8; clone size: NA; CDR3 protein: CASSLVGAEYGYTF
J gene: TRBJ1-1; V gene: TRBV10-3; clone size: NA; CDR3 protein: CAISGTGDGTEAFF
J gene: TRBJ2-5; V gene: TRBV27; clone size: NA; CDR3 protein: CASIDRGPETQYF
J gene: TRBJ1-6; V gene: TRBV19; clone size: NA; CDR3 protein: CASSMGGGRNSPLHF
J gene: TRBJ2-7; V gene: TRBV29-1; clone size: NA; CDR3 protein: CSVEDQANAPYEQYF
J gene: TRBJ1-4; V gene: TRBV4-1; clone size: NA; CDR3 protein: CASSQEQVREKLFF
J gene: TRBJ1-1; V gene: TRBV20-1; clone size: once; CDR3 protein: CSASPGRGTEAFF
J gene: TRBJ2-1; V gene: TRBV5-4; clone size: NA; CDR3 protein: CASSSPWAGGPHNEQFF
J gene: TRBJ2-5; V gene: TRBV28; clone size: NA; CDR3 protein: CATQGGDQETQYF
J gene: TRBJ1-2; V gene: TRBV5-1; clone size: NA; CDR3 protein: CASSDDQGQGGYGYTF
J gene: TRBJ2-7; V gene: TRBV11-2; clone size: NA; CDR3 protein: CASSFSSEQYF
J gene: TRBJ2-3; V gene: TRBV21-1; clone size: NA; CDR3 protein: CASSGSDWTTNALNTQYF
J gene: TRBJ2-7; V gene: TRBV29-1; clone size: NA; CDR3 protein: CSVERMGQESGEQYF
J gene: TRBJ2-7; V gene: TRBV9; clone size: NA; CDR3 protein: CASSPYLGYRDRSYEQYF
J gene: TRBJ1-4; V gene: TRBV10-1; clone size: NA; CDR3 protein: CASASGTGPEKLFF
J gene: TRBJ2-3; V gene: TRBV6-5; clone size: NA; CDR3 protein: CASSYYARADTQYF
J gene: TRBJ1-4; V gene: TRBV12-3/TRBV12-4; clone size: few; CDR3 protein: CASSSNEKLFF
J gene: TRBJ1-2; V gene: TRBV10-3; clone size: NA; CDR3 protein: CAISARGDGYTF
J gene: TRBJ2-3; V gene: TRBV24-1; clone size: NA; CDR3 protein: CAAGTDTDTQYF
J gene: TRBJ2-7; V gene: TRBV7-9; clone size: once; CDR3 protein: CASSSGEAEQYF
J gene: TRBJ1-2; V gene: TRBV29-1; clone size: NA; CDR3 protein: CSVVQGAGGYTF
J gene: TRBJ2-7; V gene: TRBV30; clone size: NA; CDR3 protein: CAWSVLEQAEQYF
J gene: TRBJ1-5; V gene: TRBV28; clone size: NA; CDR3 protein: CASSEVGTGNQPQHF
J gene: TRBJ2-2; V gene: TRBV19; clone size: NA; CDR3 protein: CASSIGQGYYGELFF
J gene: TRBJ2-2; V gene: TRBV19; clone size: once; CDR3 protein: CASSMIAGDGTGELFF
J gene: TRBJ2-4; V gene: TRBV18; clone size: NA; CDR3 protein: CASSPGQDIAKNIQYF
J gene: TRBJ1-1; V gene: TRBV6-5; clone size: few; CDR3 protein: CASRIRENTEAFF
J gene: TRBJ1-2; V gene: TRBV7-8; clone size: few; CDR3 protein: CASSPGADYGYTF
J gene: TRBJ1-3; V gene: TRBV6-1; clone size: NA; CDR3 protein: CASRPRGLTGNTIYF
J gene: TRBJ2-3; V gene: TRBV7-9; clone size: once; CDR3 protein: CASSRASKTGSTDTQYF